Listed below are T cell receptor beta chains from one sample, sequenced in a study of cytomegalovirus exposure and HLA in healthy donors. Libraries were prepared by immunoSEQ multiplex PCR; TCRdb keeps only in-frame clonotypes and omits some of them. This repertoire includes about 130,000 clones. Sequencing was performed on PBMCs. All receptors derive from a young man in good health and CMV-seronegative. CDR3s include the opening cysteine and the closing phenylalanine or tryptophan. A D gene is named only where the DNA matches it firmly.

J | D | V | DNA | CDR3
TRBJ1-5 | - | TRBV28 | TGTGCCAGCAGTCTAACCGACAGGAGCCAGCATTTT | CASSLTDRSQHF
TRBJ2-7 | TRBD1 | TRBV4-1 | TGCGCCAGCAGCCAGGACCGGGACAGGTTCTACGAGCAGTACTTC | CASSQDRDRFYEQYF
TRBJ1-5 | - | TRBV5-5 | TGTGCCAGCAGCTTGGAACCCACGACAGGATATCAGCCCCAGCATTTT | CASSLEPTTGYQPQHF
TRBJ2-3 | TRBD2 | TRBV5-1 | TGCGCCAGCAGCTTGGGGCTAGCGGGAACAGATACGCAGTATTTT | CASSLGLAGTDTQYF
TRBJ1-2 | - | TRBV28 | TGTGCCAGCAGCTCGGGACTCACATCGCGTGGCTACACCTTC | CASSSGLTSRGYTF
TRBJ2-7 | - | TRBV5-1 | TGCGCCAGCAGCTTACTCGACAGAATCAACGAGCAGTACTTC | CASSLLDRINEQYF
TRBJ1-1 | TRBD1 | TRBV13 | TGTGCCAGCAGCTCACCGGGACAGGGGGCAGTTGTGGCTTTCTTT | CASSSPGQGAVVAFF
TRBJ2-5 | TRBD2 | TRBV5-1 | TGCGCCAGCAGCGGAGGGACTAGCGGGCAAGAGACCCAGTACTTC | CASSGGTSGQETQYF
TRBJ2-7 | - | TRBV18 | TGTGCCAGCTCACCTTTATCCTACGAGCAGTACTTC | CASSPLSYEQYF
TRBJ2-3 | - | TRBV18 | TGTGCCAGCTCACCACTAGGAGACACAGATACGCAGTATTTT | CASSPLGDTDTQYF
TRBJ2-7 | - | TRBV28 | TGTGCCAGCAGCGAAACAAGACAGGTCCCTACCTACGAGCAGTACTTC | CASSETRQVPTYEQYF
TRBJ2-1 | - | TRBV15 | TGTGCCACCAGCCCCAGGGCCTACAATGAGCAGTTCTTC | CATSPRAYNEQFF
TRBJ1-3 | - | TRBV19 | TGTGCCAGCTCAAATTACATAACAGGGATACGGTCGGGAAACACCATATATTTT | CASSNYITGIRSGNTIYF
TRBJ1-1 | TRBD1 | TRBV6-1 | TGTGCCAGCACTGCGGACAGGGTCGCTTTCTTT | CASTADRVAFF
TRBJ1-2 | TRBD1 | TRBV30 | TGTGCCTGGGCCGGGACAGTCTATGGCTACACCTTC | CAWAGTVYGYTF
TRBJ2-7 | TRBD1 | TRBV4-1 | TGCGCCAGCAGCCAGACTCCGGGACAGGGGAACTACGAGCAGTACTTC | CASSQTPGQGNYEQYF
TRBJ1-5 | - | TRBV19 | TGTGCCAGTAGTATACAGGGGAGCAATCAGCCCCAGCATTTT | CASSIQGSNQPQHF
TRBJ2-7 | TRBD2 | TRBV5-1 | TGCGCCAGCAGCACCCTAGCGGGAGGCATCGAGCAGTACTTC | CASSTLAGGIEQYF
TRBJ1-4 | - | TRBV4-1 | TGCGCCAGCAGCCAAGATCGGGGATCAGGGGCTGAAAAACTGTTTTTT | CASSQDRGSGAEKLFF
TRBJ2-3 | - | TRBV5-1 | TGCGCCAGCAGCAAAGGACAGTACACAGATACGCAGTATTTT | CASSKGQYTDTQYF
TRBJ1-3 | - | TRBV5-1 | TGCGCCAGCAGCTTCGATACCCAAAACACTGGAAACACCATATATTTT | CASSFDTQNTGNTIYF
TRBJ1-2 | - | TRBV5-6 | TGTGCCAGCAGCTCCAATGCCCGGAGGGGACTTATATATGGCTACACCTTC | CASSSNARRGLIYGYTF
TRBJ1-5 | - | TRBV30 | TGTGCCTGGAGTGGGGGAGGGAGCAACACCCAGCATTTT | CAWSGGGSNTQHF